The next 25 T cell receptor beta chains were all read from a single sample in a study of T-cell memory formation after mild COVID-19. From the 5' RACE reads, TCRdb called clonotypes with MiXCR, one entry per CDR3 protein. This table holds hundreds of thousands of distinct CDR3 sequences, about 23% found once. What was sequenced was PBMCs or a T cell subset sorted from them (not recorded which). Every receptor here comes from an adult woman who had mild COVID-19 (a few samples of this study predate the infection). Cell type and time point are not known.

This clonotype was found many times. V usage is TRBV5-1 and J usage is TRBJ2-5; D not resolved. Germline CDR1 SGHRS, CDR2 YFSETQ. V was clipped by 0 bases and J by 5 bases, with 8 bases between them. The CDR3 is 13 residues long. The CDR3 region has the DNA TGCGCCAGCAGCTTGGGCAATGGGGAGACCCAGTACTTC. This encodes CASSLGNGETQYF.

The chain recombines TRBV27 with TRBJ2-7; D is ambiguous. The CDR3 spans 15 residues. Germline CDR1 is MNHEY and CDR2 is SMNVEV (reference sequence). The V and J ends lost 0 bases and 6 bases respectively, with 15 bases between them. DNA of the CDR3: TGTGCCAGCAGTTTATCGCCCCTGCCTAATGGCGAGCAGTACTTC. This encodes CASSLSPLPNGEQYF.

The chain joins TRBV20-1 to TRBJ2-5; weak D call: TRBD2 (5 bases). This CDR3 is 18 amino acids long. V lost 0 bases, J lost 0 bases, and 20 bases lay in between. Germline V lookup: CDR1 DFQATT, CDR2 SNEGSKA (reference sequence). As DNA, the CDR3 is TGCAGTGCTAGAGAGAGATGGAGGACCGACGGGTACCAAGAGACCCAGTACTTC. This gives the protein CSARERWRTDGYQETQYF.

The table lists this clonotype with many counts. The V call is TRBV29-1, the J call TRBJ2-1, with 8 positions matching TRBD2. With V trimmed by 2 bases and J by 1 base, 4 bases remained unmatched. Germline CDR1 reads SQVTM; CDR2 reads ANQGSEA. This CDR3 spans 15 amino acids. CDR3 region: CSVEPAGVSYNEQFF. For the CDR3, the DNA is TGCAGCGTTGAACCAGCGGGAGTTTCCTACAATGAGCAGTTCTTC.

This sequence joins TRBV24-1 and TRBJ2-3; 7 bases match TRBD1. Germline loops: CDR1 KGHDR, CDR2 SFDVKD. Trimming removed 3 bases from V and 3 bases from J; junction bases left unmatched: 5. CDR3 size: 15 residues. CDR3 protein: CATSDNRGLTDTQYF. The CDR3 DNA sequence: TGTGCCACCAGTGATAACAGGGGATTAACAGATACGCAGTATTTT.

This chain joins TRBV20-1 and TRBJ2-3; no definite D call. Germline V gives CDR1 DFQATT, CDR2 SNEGSKA (reference sequence). The CDR3 contains 14 residues. The chain's CDR3 is CRGTGPMGTDTQYF. CDR3 nucleotide sequence: TGCAGGGGCACCGGGCCGATGGGAACAGATACGCAGTATTTT.

This clonotype has more than one count but fewer than ten. The CDR3 DNA sequence: TGTGCCAGCAGCTTAACAGGGACGTATGATCAGCCCCAGCATTTT. Encoded protein: CASSLTGTYDQPQHF. The chain uses TRBV7-9 and TRBJ1-5; possibly TRBD1 for D (6 bases). This CDR3 is built from 15 residues. The germline CDR1 and CDR2 sequences are SEHNR and FQNEAQ (reference sequence). V shed 2 bases and J shed 5 bases, with 13 bases lying between them.

This clonotype was seen just once. The V gene is TRBV18, the J gene TRBJ1-1; no firm D call. The length of the CDR3 is 12 residues. V lost 3 bases and J 7 bases, leaving 9 bases between the germline ends. The germline V gene has CDR1 KGHSH and CDR2 LQKENI. In DNA form, the CDR3 reads TGTGCCAGCTCACCTGAGCAATATGAAGCTTTCTTT. As protein: CASSPEQYEAFF.

The CDR3 is CASSLGTGPPNTEAFF. CDR3 bases: TGTGCCAGCAGCTTAGGAACCGGGCCGCCGAACACTGAAGCTTTCTTT. The chain combines TRBV7-6 with TRBJ1-1; D not certain. CDR1 and CDR2 from the germline V gene are SGHVS and FNYEAQ. This CDR3 region has 16 residues. Trimming removed 1 base from V and 1 base from J, with 13 bases in between.

This rearrangement joins TRBV5-1 to TRBJ2-2; 10 bases line up with TRBD2. Germline V gene lookup returns CDR1 SGHRS and CDR2 YFSETQ. CDR3 length: 14 amino acids. J lost 5 bases, V lost 7 bases, and 5 bases had no gene match. The CDR3 DNA reads as TGCGCCAGCCAGGTAGCGGGAGGAACCGGGGAGCTGTTTTTT. Amino acids: CASQVAGGTGELFF. The variable domain in full, with the rest retrieved from reference TRBV5-1 and TRBJ2-2, is KAGVTQTPRYLIKTRGQQVTLSCSPISGHRSVSWYQQTPGQGLQFLFEYFSETQRNKGNFPGRFSGRQFSNSRSEMNVSTLELGDSALYLCASQVAGGTGELFFGEGSRLTVL.

This clonotype has only a few counts. V and J are TRBV18 and TRBJ2-5; 12 nucleotides agree with TRBD2. V lost 2 bases and J lost 3; bases outside the gene matches: 4. Germline V gene data show CDR1 as KGHSH and CDR2 as LQKENI. This CDR3 is 16 amino acids long. CDR3 sequence (DNA): TGTGCCAGCTCACCATCACTAGCGGGGGGAGAAGAGACCCAGTACTTC. Protein: CASSPSLAGGEETQYF.

In nucleotides, the CDR3 is TGTGCCAGCTCCCTCGGGTCGGACTCTGGAAACACCATATATTTT. The encoded protein is CASSLGSDSGNTIYF. The V gene is TRBV18, the J gene TRBJ1-3; D is unresolved. V gave up 6 bases and J gave up 0 bases, with 12 bases separating them. CDR1 KGHSH and CDR2 LQKENI come from the germline V gene. CDR3 length: 15 amino acids.

The chain carries TRBV4-3 and TRBJ1-2, with 8 bases that match TRBD1. The CDR3 covers 15 residues. The V and J ends lost 1 base and 6 bases, in that order; junction bases with no gene match: 7. Germline V gene data show CDR1 as LGHNA and CDR2 as YSLEER. DNA of the CDR3: TGCGCCAGCAGCCAAGGGGCGGCCAGGGGGCATGGCTACACCTTC. Translated: CASSQGAARGHGYTF.

The chain uses TRBV2 and TRBJ2-1, with D perhaps matching TRBD1 (6 bases). The CDR3 loop spans 15 amino acids. The V and J ends lost 3 bases and 3 bases respectively, with 12 bases between them. CDR1 SNHLY and CDR2 FYNNEI come from the germline V gene. In DNA, the CDR3 is TGTGCCAGCAGTGATTTGCAGGGGAACTACAATGAGCAGTTCTTC. This sequence encodes CASSDLQGNYNEQFF.

In its sample, this clonotype was seen a few times. The CDR3 loop reads CAARTGGTNTGELFF. For the CDR3, the DNA is TGTGCCGCGCGGACAGGGGGTACGAACACCGGGGAGCTGTTTTTT. The chain couples TRBV24-1 to TRBJ2-2; 10 bases agree with TRBD1. Germline CDR1 is KGHDR and CDR2 is SFDVKD. The CDR3 runs 15 residues. V dropped 12 bases and J dropped 0; count of bases not matched to a gene: 6.

This clonotype has only a few counts. The genes are TRBV18 and TRBJ2-7; perhaps D is TRBD1 or TRBD2 (5 bases each). The CDR3 loop spans 16 amino acids. The germline V gene encodes CDR1 KGHSH and CDR2 LQKENI. The V gene lost 4 bases and the J gene lost 4 bases, with 20 bases spanning the gap. CDR3 amino acids: CASSLTRDPRGYEQYF. For the CDR3, the DNA is TGTGCCAGCTCACTAACTCGGGACCCTCGAGGGTACGAGCAGTACTTC.

This clonotype was recorded at least ten times. The rearrangement uses TRBV6-5 and TRBJ2-2; 9 positions agree with TRBD1. This CDR3 has 16 amino acids. J was trimmed by 6 bases and V by 5 bases; bases with no gene match: 10. Germline-derived CDR1 and CDR2 are MNHEY and SVGAGI. CDR3 region: CASSLGTGRLAGELFF. CDR3 DNA sequence: TGTGCCAGCAGTCTTGGGACAGGGCGGTTGGCCGGGGAGCTGTTTTTT.

CDR3 nucleotide sequence: TGTGCCACCAGTGATCCCCGGACAGACGAGAACACTGAAGCTTTCTTT. This codes for CATSDPRTDENTEAFF. The J gene is TRBJ1-1, the V gene TRBV24-1; weak D call: TRBD1 (6 bases). The V end was cut by 3 bases, the J end by 1 base, with 14 bases between. Germline V lookup: CDR1 KGHDR, CDR2 SFDVKD. The CDR3 consists of 16 residues.

The chain recombines TRBV7-7 with TRBJ2-2, with 7 bases that match TRBD1. Looked up from germline, CDR1 is SSHAT and CDR2 is FNYEAQ (reference sequence). The CDR3 covers 16 residues. V dropped 5 bases and J dropped 0; count of bases not matched to a gene: 6. CDR3 sequence reads: CASSPWDSPNTGELFF. The CDR3 nucleotides read TGTGCCAGCAGCCCCTGGGACAGTCCGAACACCGGGGAGCTGTTTTTT.

The chain links TRBV7-6 to TRBJ1-1, with D unclear. Germline values: CDR1 SGHVS, CDR2 FNYEAQ. V was trimmed by 2 bases and J by 1 base, leaving 5 bases between them. The CDR3 has 13 amino acids. For the CDR3, the DNA is TGTGCCAGCAGCTTATGGCAGAACACTGAAGCTTTCTTT. This translates into CASSLWQNTEAFF.

This clonotype has only one observation. V and J are TRBV15 and TRBJ2-3; 8 positions match TRBD2. The V gene end was trimmed by 5 bases and the J gene end by 0 bases; junction bases not matched to a gene: 13. The CDR3 spans 18 residues. Germline V gives CDR1 LNHNV, CDR2 YYDKDF (reference sequence). The CDR3 DNA reads as TGTGCCACCAGCGGGAGAACGGGGGGGCCCCTTAGCACAGATACGCAGTATTTT. It specifies CATSGRTGGPLSTDTQYF. Using reference TRBV15 and TRBJ2-3 for the parts outside the CDR3, the full variable domain is DAMVIQNPRYQVTQFGKPVTLSCSQTLNHNVMYWYQQKSSQAPKLLFHYYDKDFNNEADTPDNFQSRRPNTSFCFLDIRSPGLGDTAMYLCATSGRTGGPLSTDTQYFGPGTRLTVL.

A few counts support this clonotype. This chain links TRBV4-3 with TRBJ2-7; D assignment may be TRBD1 or TRBD2 (5 bases each). Germline-derived CDR1 and CDR2 are LGHNA and YSLEER. Trimming removed 0 bases at V and 7 bases at J, with 13 bases between. The CDR3 consists of 14 residues. CDR3 in amino acids: CASSQDGGPIEQYF. DNA of the CDR3: TGCGCCAGCAGCCAAGATGGGGGACCCATTGAGCAGTACTTC.

The gene calls are TRBV4-3 and TRBJ2-7; 12 bases are shared with TRBD2. Germline-derived CDR1 and CDR2 are LGHNA and YSLEER. J was trimmed by 7 bases and V by 5 bases; bases with no gene match: 12. The CDR3 is made up of 16 amino acids. CDR3 residues: CASSSNVGLAGREQYF. CDR3 nucleotide sequence: TGCGCCAGCAGCTCCAACGTCGGACTAGCGGGGAGAGAGCAGTACTTC.

The chain recombines TRBV11-2 with TRBJ2-1; D unclear. V lost 4 bases to trimming and J lost 10 bases, with 8 bases between them. Germline loops: CDR1 SGHAT, CDR2 FQNNGV. The CDR3 spans 11 residues. The CDR3 here is CASSSAWEQFF. The CDR3 nucleotides read TGTGCCAGCAGCTCCGCCTGGGAGCAGTTCTTC. The variable domain in full, with the rest retrieved from reference TRBV11-2 and TRBJ2-1, is EAGVAQSPRYKIIEKRQSVAFWCNPISGHATLYWYQQILGQGPKLLIQFQNNGVVDDSQLPKDRFSAERLKGVDSTLKIQPAKLEDSAVYLCASSSAWEQFFGPGTRLTVL.

This sequence joins TRBV5-1 and TRBJ2-5; 11 nucleotides match TRBD1. The CDR3 is made up of 15 amino acids. V lost 4 bases, J lost 2 bases, and 4 bases stayed unmatched. Germline lookup yields CDR1 SGHRS and CDR2 YFSETQ. The CDR3 sequence: CASSGGTGGQETQYF. CDR3 in DNA: TGCGCCAGCAGCGGCGGGACAGGGGGTCAAGAGACCCAGTACTTC.